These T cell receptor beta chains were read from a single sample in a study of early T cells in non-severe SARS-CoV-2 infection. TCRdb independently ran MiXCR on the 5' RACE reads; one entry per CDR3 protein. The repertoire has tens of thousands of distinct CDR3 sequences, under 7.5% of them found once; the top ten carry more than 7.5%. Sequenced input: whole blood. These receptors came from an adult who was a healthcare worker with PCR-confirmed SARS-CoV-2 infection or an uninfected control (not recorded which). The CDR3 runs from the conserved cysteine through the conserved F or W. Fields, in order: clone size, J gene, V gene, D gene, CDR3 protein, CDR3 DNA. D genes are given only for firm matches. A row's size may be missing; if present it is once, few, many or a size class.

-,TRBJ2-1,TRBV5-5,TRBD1,CASSWDRLNEQFF,TGTGCCAGCAGCTGGGACAGGTTAAATGAGCAGTTCTTC
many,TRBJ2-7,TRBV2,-,CASSPTGDMGEQYF,TGTGCCAGCAGTCCAACCGGTGATATGGGTGAGCAGTACTTC
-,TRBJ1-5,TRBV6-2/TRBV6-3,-,CASSSMDGFNQPQHF,TGTGCCAGCAGTTCCATGGACGGTTTCAATCAGCCCCAGCATTTT
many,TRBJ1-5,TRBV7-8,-,CASSLARVPVQPQHF,TGTGCCAGCAGCTTAGCCAGGGTACCGGTCCAGCCCCAGCATTTT
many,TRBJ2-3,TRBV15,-,CATNRETPPDTQYF,TGTGCCACCAACAGAGAAACCCCCCCAGATACGCAGTATTTT
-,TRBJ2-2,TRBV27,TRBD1,CASSYLTGAGELFF,TGTGCCAGCAGTTACTTGACAGGGGCCGGGGAGCTGTTTTTT
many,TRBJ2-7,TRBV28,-,CASSRATDSYEQYF,TGTGCCAGCAGCCGCGCGACGGATTCCTACGAGCAGTACTTC
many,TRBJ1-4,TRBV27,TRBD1,CASSSPDRGDEKLFF,TGTGCCAGCAGTTCCCCAGACAGGGGTGACGAAAAACTGTTTTTT
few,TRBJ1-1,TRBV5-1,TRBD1,CASSLGTGGTPINTEAFF,TGCGCCAGCAGCTTGGGGACAGGGGGGACCCCGATCAACACTGAAGCTTTCTTT
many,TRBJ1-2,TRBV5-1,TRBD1,CASSRTGGAFIDGYTF,TGCGCCAGCAGCCGGACAGGGGGTGCCTTTATCGATGGCTACACCTTC
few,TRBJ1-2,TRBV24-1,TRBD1,CATSEGTGRPYGYTF,TGTGCCACCAGCGAAGGGACAGGGAGACCCTATGGCTACACCTTC
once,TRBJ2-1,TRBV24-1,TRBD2,CATGDFGGGYNEQFF,TGTGCCACCGGTGATTTTGGCGGGGGTTACAATGAGCAGTTCTTC
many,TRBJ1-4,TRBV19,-,CASSIEGGPDSKLFF,TGTGCCAGTAGTATAGAAGGTGGTCCGGATTCTAAACTGTTTTTT
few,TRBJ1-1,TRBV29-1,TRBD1,CSGTGGWAMNTEAFF,TGCAGCGGGACAGGGGGATGGGCCATGAACACTGAAGCTTTCTTT
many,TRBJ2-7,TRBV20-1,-,CSARWGLAPYEQYF,TGCAGTGCTAGATGGGGGCTGGCTCCCTACGAGCAGTACTTC
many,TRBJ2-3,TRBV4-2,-,CASSQDPISTDTQYF,TGTGCCAGCAGCCAAGATCCGATAAGCACAGATACGCAGTATTTT
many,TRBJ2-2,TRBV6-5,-,CASSLLRQTPGELFF,TGTGCCAGCAGCCTGCTCCGTCAGACCCCCGGGGAGCTGTTTTTT
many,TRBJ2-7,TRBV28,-,CASTLEYGSPHEQYF,TGTGCCAGCACCCTTGAATATGGATCCCCCCACGAGCAGTACTTC
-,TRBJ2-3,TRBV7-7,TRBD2,CASSLLTRASGGPTDTQYF,TGTGCTAGCAGCTTATTGACCCGAGCTAGCGGGGGACCCACAGATACGCAGTATTTT
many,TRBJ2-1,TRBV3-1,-,CASSQIGEQFF,TGTGCCAGCAGCCAAATCGGTGAGCAGTTCTTC
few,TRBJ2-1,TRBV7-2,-,CASSLGGPNNEQFF,TGTGCCAGCAGCTTAGGGGGACCGAACAATGAGCAGTTCTTC
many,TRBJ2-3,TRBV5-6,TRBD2,CASSFAGGAPDTQYF,TGTGCCAGCAGCTTTGCGGGGGGGGCCCCGGATACGCAGTATTTT
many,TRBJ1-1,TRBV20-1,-,CSASRGAGFAEAFF,TGCAGTGCTAGCCGGGGGGCTGGTTTCGCTGAAGCTTTCTTT
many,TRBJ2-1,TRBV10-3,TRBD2,CAITAGTSGGSYNEQFF,TGTGCCATCACCGCGGGGACTAGCGGGGGATCTTACAATGAGCAGTTCTTC
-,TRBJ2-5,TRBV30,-,CAWRLDQETQYF,TGTGCCTGGAGGTTAGACCAAGAGACCCAGTACTTC
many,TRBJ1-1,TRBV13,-,CASSPSSREGNTEAFF,TGTGCCAGCAGCCCCTCCAGTAGGGAGGGGAACACTGAAGCTTTCTTT
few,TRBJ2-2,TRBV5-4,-,CASSLGSGELFF,TGTGCCAGCAGCTTGGGATCCGGGGAGCTGTTTTTT
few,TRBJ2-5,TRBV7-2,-,CASSLARAEETQYF,TGTGCCAGCAGCTTAGCAAGGGCAGAAGAGACCCAGTACTTC
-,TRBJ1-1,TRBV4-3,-,CASSQEISDTEAFF,TGCGCCAGCAGCCAAGAAATATCCGACACTGAAGCTTTCTTT
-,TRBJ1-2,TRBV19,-,CASSAPQLYGYTF,TGTGCCAGTAGCGCCCCTCAGCTCTATGGCTACACCTTC
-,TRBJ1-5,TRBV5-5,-,CASSLLPEYQPQHF,TGTGCCAGCAGCTTATTGCCAGAATATCAGCCCCAGCATTTT
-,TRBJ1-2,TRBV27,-,CASSLTENYGYTF,TGTGCCAGCAGTTTGACAGAGAACTATGGCTACACCTTC
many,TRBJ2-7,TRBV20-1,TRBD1,CSASDRGEQYF,TGCAGTGCTTCCGACAGGGGCGAGCAGTACTTC
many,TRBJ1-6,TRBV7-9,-,CASSLATEIPLHF,TGTGCCAGCAGCTTAGCAACAGAGATCCCCCTCCACTTT
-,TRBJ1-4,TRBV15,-,CATSRDSSEKLFF,TGTGCCACCAGCAGAGATTCGTCTGAAAAACTGTTTTTT
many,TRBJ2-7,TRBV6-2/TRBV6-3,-,CASSDTGFSYEQYF,TGTGCCAGCAGTGATACAGGCTTCTCCTACGAGCAGTACTTC
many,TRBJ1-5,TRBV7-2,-,CASSSQAGYSNQPQHF,TGTGCCAGCAGCTCCCAGGCGGGGTATAGCAATCAGCCCCAGCATTTT
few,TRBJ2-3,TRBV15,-,CATSRVGPEGTDTQYF,TGTGCCACCAGCAGAGTGGGGCCCGAGGGGACAGATACGCAGTATTTT
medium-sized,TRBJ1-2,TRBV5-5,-,CASSLAASYGYTF,TGTGCCAGCAGCTTGGCGGCTTCCTATGGCTACACCTTC
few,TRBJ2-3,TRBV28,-,CASSLWGDTQYF,TGTGCCAGCAGCCTCTGGGGCGATACGCAGTATTTT
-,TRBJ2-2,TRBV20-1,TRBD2,CSARDGEGQDTGELFF,TGCAGTGCTAGAGATGGGGAGGGTCAGGACACCGGGGAGCTATTTTTT
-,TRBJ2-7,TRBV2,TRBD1,CASNRGSWDF,TGTGCCAGCAACAGGGGGTCGTGGGACTTC
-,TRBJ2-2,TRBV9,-,CASSDSARGELFF,TGTGCCAGCAGCGACTCGGCCCGGGGGGAGCTGTTTTTT
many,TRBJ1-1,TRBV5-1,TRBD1,CASSYTGATEAFF,TGCGCCAGCAGCTATACAGGGGCCACTGAAGCTTTCTTT
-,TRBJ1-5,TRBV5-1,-,CASSLGLNNQPQHF,TGCGCCAGCAGCTTAGGGCTGAACAATCAGCCCCAGCATTTT
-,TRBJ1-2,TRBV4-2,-,CASRGNVGYGYTF,TGTGCCAGCAGAGGGAACGTCGGATATGGCTACACCTTC
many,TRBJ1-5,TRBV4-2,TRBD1,CASSQVLSWTGERRGNQPQHF,TGTGCCAGCAGCCAGGTTCTCTCCTGGACAGGGGAGCGCAGAGGCAATCAGCCCCAGCATTTT
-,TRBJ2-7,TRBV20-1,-,CSAKETADGEQYF,TGCAGTGCTAAAGAGACAGCGGACGGCGAGCAGTACTTC
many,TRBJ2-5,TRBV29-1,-,CSVVPGEQQETQYF,TGCAGCGTTGTTCCAGGGGAGCAGCAAGAGACCCAGTACTTC
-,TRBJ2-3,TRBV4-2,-,CASSRQGSGDPLWVDTQYF,TGTGCCAGCAGCCGCCAAGGAAGCGGCGACCCTTTGTGGGTAGATACGCAGTATTTT